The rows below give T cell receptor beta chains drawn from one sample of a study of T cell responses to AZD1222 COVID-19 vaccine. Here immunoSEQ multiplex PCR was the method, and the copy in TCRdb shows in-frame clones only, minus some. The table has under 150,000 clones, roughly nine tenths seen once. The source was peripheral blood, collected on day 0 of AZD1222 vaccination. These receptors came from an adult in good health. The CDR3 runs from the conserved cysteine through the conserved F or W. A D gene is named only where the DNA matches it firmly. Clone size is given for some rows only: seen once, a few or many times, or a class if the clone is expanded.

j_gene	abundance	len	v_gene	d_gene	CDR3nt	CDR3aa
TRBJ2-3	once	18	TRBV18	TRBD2	TGTGCCAGCTCAAACATCTTAGGACTAGCGGGAGCGGTAGATACGCAGTATTTT	CASSNILGLAGAVDTQYF
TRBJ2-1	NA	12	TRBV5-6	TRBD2	TGTGCCAGCAGCTTGGTCGCGGGAGTATCTTTCTTC	CASSLVAGVSFF
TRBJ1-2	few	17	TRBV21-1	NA	TGTGCCAGCAGCAAAGACCACGGGATTTCCCAAAACTATGGCTACACCTTC	CASSKDHGISQNYGYTF
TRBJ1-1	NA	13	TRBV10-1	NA	TGCGCCAGCAGCGCCGATGCGAACACTGAAGCTTTCTTT	CASSADANTEAFF
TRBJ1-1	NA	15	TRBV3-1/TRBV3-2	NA	TGTGCCAGCATAAGAGCCGGGCAGATGAACACTGAAGCTTTCTTT	CASIRAGQMNTEAFF
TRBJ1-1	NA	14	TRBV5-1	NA	TGCGCCAGCAGCCTCAGGGTTGGGAACACTGAAGCTTTCTTT	CASSLRVGNTEAFF
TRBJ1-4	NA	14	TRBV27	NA	TGTGCCAGCACCTCAAGGGGGGGTGGCGAAAAACTGTTTTTT	CASTSRGGGEKLFF
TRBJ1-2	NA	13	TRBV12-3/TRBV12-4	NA	TGTGCCAGCAGTTTAGAATACAACTATGGCTACACCTTC	CASSLEYNYGYTF
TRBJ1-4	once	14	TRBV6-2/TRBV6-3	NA	TGTGCCAGCAGCCCAGGGTCCCTTAATGAAAAACTGTTTTTT	CASSPGSLNEKLFF
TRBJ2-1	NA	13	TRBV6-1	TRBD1	TGTGCCAGCAGTGAAGCGCTGGGACAGGGGAAGTTCTTC	CASSEALGQGKFF
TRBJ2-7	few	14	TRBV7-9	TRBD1	TGTGCCAGCACCAAAGACAGGGCCTCCTACGAGCAGTACTTC	CASTKDRASYEQYF
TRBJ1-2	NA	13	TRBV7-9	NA	TGTGCCAGCAGCCCGGGGAGGGACTATGGCTACACCTTC	CASSPGRDYGYTF
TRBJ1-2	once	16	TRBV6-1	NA	TGTGCCAGCAGTGTTTTCGGGACAAGGGGGAACTATGGCTACACCTTC	CASSVFGTRGNYGYTF
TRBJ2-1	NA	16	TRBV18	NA	TGTGCCAGCTCACCTATTAGGGCGGGTGCCTACAATGAGCAGTTCTTC	CASSPIRAGAYNEQFF
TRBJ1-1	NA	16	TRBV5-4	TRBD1	TGTGCCAGCAGCTTGCGCCCAGGGGGGGTTGGCACTGAAGCTTTCTTT	CASSLRPGGVGTEAFF
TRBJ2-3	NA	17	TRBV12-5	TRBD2	TGTGCTAGTGGTTTGCTACCGGGACTAGCGAGCACAGATACGCAGTATTTT	CASGLLPGLASTDTQYF
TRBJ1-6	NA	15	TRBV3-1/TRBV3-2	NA	TGTGCCAGCAGCCACAACTTCGGAAAAATTTTACCCCTCCACTTT	CASSHNFGKILPLHF
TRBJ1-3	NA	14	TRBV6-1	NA	TGTGCCAGCAGTGACCAGGCTGGGCGAAACACCATATATTTT	CASSDQAGRNTIYF
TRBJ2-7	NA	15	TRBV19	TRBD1	TGTGCCAGTACTAATACAGGGGAAGGAGGCTACGAGCAGTACTTC	CASTNTGEGGYEQYF
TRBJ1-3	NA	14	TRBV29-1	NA	TGCAGCGTTGGGTTAGGGCAATCTGGAAACACCATATATTTT	CSVGLGQSGNTIYF
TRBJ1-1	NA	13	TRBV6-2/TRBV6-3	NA	TGTGCCAGCAGTATGCGGGGAAACACTGAAGCTTTCTTT	CASSMRGNTEAFF
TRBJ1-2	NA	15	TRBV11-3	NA	TGTGCCAGCAGCTTTCAGTCAGGGGACGACTATGGCTACACCTTC	CASSFQSGDDYGYTF
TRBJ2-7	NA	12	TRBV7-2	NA	TGTGCCAGCAGCCGACGGCTGTACGAGCAGTACTTC	CASSRRLYEQYF
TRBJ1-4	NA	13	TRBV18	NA	TGTGCCAGCTCACAAGAACTAGATGAAAAACTGTTTTTT	CASSQELDEKLFF
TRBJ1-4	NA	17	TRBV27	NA	TGTGCCAGCCACCGGGACGGATCGTCCCTCACTAATGAAAAACTGTTTTTT	CASHRDGSSLTNEKLFF
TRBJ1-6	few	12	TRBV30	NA	TGTGCCTGGAGTGTACATTCCTCACCCCTCCACTTT	CAWSVHSSPLHF
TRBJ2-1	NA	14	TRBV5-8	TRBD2	TGTGCCAGCAGCTTGTATGAGCGGGAAGGTGAGCAGTTCTTC	CASSLYEREGEQFF
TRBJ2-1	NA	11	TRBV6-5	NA	TGTGCCAGTAATAGGGGGAATGAGCAGTTCTTC	CASNRGNEQFF
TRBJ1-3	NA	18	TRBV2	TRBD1	TGTGCCAGCGCGAGGCCGACAGGGGGTGCTACCTCTGGAAACACCATATATTTT	CASARPTGGATSGNTIYF
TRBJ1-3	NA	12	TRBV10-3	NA	TGTGCCACTGAACACTCTGGAAACACCATATATTTT	CATEHSGNTIYF
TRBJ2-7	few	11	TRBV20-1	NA	TGCAGTGCTAGCGAAGACTACGAGCAGTACTTC	CSASEDYEQYF
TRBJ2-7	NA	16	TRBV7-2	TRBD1	TGTGCCAGCAGCTTATCACAGGGGCGACGTTACTACGAGCAGTACTTC	CASSLSQGRRYYEQYF
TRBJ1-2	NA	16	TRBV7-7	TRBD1	TGTGCTAGCAGCTCATGGGACAGGGACCTAAGCGGTGGCTACACCTTC	CASSSWDRDLSGGYTF
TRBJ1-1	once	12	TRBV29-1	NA	TGCAGCGTAGCTTGGTCGAACACTGAAGCTTTCTTT	CSVAWSNTEAFF
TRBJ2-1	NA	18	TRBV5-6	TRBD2	TGTGCCAGCATCCGACGGGGTCTAGCGGAGGGTTTAGGCAATGAGCAGTTCTTC	CASIRRGLAEGLGNEQFF
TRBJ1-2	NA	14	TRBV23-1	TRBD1	TGCGCCAGCAGTCAAACAGGGGGGAGATATGGCTACACCTTC	CASSQTGGRYGYTF
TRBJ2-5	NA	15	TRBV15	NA	TGTGCCACCAGCAGAGATAAGAATAGGTGGGGGACCCAGTACTTC	CATSRDKNRWGTQYF